This T cell receptor (beta chain) emerged from a study of follicular helper T cells after annual influenza vaccination (dated by TCRdb to about 2017). Context from the whole study: After each seasonal influenza vaccination, blood samples were collected on days 0, 7 and 28. Multi-year samples were obtained from about 6 subjects, with two vaccination seasons covered for a few subjects and three seasons covered for two subjects. The 2015 samples were processed right after collection, while the 2013-2014 samples were cryopreserved. To study recall of cTfh clones, some subjects were followed across successive annual vaccinations spanning the 2013-2014, 2014-2015 and 2015-2016 seasons. One week after vaccination, a second recruited cohort of eleven to twelve subjects (Table S1) displayed a similar ICOS+CD38+ cTfh response.

According to the study, the label for this sample's time point signals: 2014-2015 season, pre-vaccination. TCRB sequencing was used to follow sorted CD4 subsets from the blood of adults before and after they were given the seasonal inactivated influenza vaccine (Fluvarix). Subjects were considered eligible if community-dwelling and if influenza vaccine had not been received in the prior 6 months. Exclusions included influenza vaccine contraindications, substance abuse, HIV/AIDS, active malignancy, immunomodulatory medication and active illness such as respiratory infection. At each time point, somewhere between roughly 40 and 100 mL of blood was taken. Ficoll-Paque PLUS or SepMate separation was used to isolate PBMC. As a non-Tfh subset for comparison, CXCR5- memory CD4 T cells were sorted. Cell subsets were sorted from PBMC on a BD FACS Aria before DNA extraction. Concerning this clone itself: This receptor's antigen is unknown. The input lacks base qualities; no much larger clone sits a single base away.

CDR1 and CDR2, looked up from the germline V gene, are KGHSH and LQKENI. After removal of 3 bases from V and 5 bases from J, the junction retains 7 bases not matched to a gene. The CDR3 goes from the cysteine to the phenylalanine over 16 residues. The CDR3 DNA has 48 bases and is translated from base 1. Beyond this particular receptor, the publication reports: Day 7 ICOS+CD38+ clones were most often found later in ICOS-CD38- cTfh, suggesting that subset may serve as a memory reservoir. Rare clonotypes could not be sampled because productive TCRB sequences were recovered from only roughly 9-20% of the analyzed cells. Undersampling of the much larger non-cTfh compartments could not be excluded when assessing influenza clone enrichment. A recurrent oligoclonal ICOS+CD38+ cTfh response containing tetramer and AIM influenza-specific clonotypes was recalled by successive annual vaccinations. ICOS+CD38+ cTfh clonality correlated with the frequency of that population, and its change correlated with the change in circulating plasmablast frequency.

Libraries were made using the immunoSEQ multiplex PCR assay. Adaptive Biotechnologies carried out TCRB amplification, library preparation, sequencing and preliminary bioinformatics at Survey level resolution. Concerning the study's data processing: Clonality was computed in R as 1 minus normalized Shannon entropy; the Gini index was calculated with the R package ineq. To get the overlap score, the summed counts of shared sequences were divided by the total counts of all sequences in both of the compared samples. Fisher's exact test, with an assumed theoretical repertoire of 10^7 TCRB sequences, was used to assess the significance of shared clonotypes. Drawn from immuneACCESS, this table holds only the in-frame rearrangements with V and J called that TCRdb kept. Clones are partly lost; checked studies trace under half to an unresolved V gene and leave the rest unexplained. V and J calls and clone size are those listed in that table; D and trimming were worked out from the DNA. The sample yields roughly 13,000 clones; 70% to 90% were counted once. The ten largest account for 0.25% to 0.35% of the sample.

The sequence derives from an adult who received the influenza vaccine. Sample: CXCR5- memory CD4+ T cells sorted from blood, taken on the day of influenza vaccination. In the paper's terms, the cell subset or site label means: CXCR5- memory CD4 T cells. The sequence links TRBV18 to TRBJ1-1, and TRBD1 matches 12 of the central bases. The CDR3 region has the sequence CASSPPGQGAYTEAFF. The DNA sequence reads TGTGCCAGCTCACCGCCGGGACAGGGGGCGTATACTGAAGCTTTCTTT.